The 10 T cell receptor beta chains presented below share a single source sample, sequenced in a study of T cells in Graves' hyperthyroidism and ophthalmopathy. The CDR3 regions of TCR beta were amplified from RNA transcripts. First-round RT-PCR with HTBI primers amplified the TCR CDR3 region. One entry per CDR3 protein, called by TCRdb with MiXCR from the multiplex PCR reads. The table lists a few hundred thousand distinct CDR3 sequences, roughly 50% of them singletons. Sequenced input: peripheral blood or thyroid tissue (not recorded which). The receptors derive from a woman younger than 35 with Graves' hyperthyroidism.

This clonotype was recorded once. This chain uses TRBV20-1 with TRBJ2-5; D may be TRBD2 (6 bases). This CDR3 has 14 residues. Germline V gene sequence: CDR1 DFQATT, CDR2 SNEGSKA (reference sequence). As DNA, the CDR3 is TGCAGAGATAGCGGCGGACACCTCCAAGAGACCCAGTACTTC. Translated: CRDSGGHLQETQYF.

This clonotype has more than one count but fewer than ten. Since a much larger clone is just one base distant, this may be a read error. The genes are TRBV9 and TRBJ2-6, with 7 bases matching TRBD2. The CDR3 is 17 residues long. Germline assignment: CDR1 SGDLS and CDR2 YYNGEE. The ends lost 4 bases at V and 3 bases at J; junction bases unmatched: 10. The CDR3 protein is CASSRTLSGGGANVLTF. The DNA for the CDR3 is TGTGCCAGCAGCCGAACTCTCTCGGGGGGTGGGGCCAACGTCCTGACTTTC.

The chain uses TRBV29-1 and TRBJ1-2; 7 bases match TRBD1. This CDR3 has 13 residues. CDR1 is SQVTM, CDR2 ANQGSEA, per germline. The V and J ends lost 6 bases and 4 bases, in that order; junction bases with no gene match: 8. CDR3 amino acids: CSVIGDSSYGYTF. The CDR3 region has the DNA TGCAGCGTGATCGGGGACAGCAGCTATGGCTACACCTTC. The full variable domain, its missing parts supplied by reference TRBV29-1 and TRBJ1-2, is SAVISQKPSRDICQRGTSLTIQCQVDSQVTMMFWYRQQPGQSLTLIATANQGSEATYESGFVIDKFPISRPNLTFSTLTVSNMSPEDSSIYLCSVIGDSSYGYTFGSGTRLTVV.

This clonotype appeared once. A much larger clone lies a single base off, so this may be a read error. This chain connects TRBV10-2 to TRBJ2-7; 11 bases fit TRBD2. The J call may not be correct, given that the DNA end is closer to TRBJ2-1. CDR1 WSHSY and CDR2 SAAADI come from the germline V gene. The CDR3 sequence is 15 residues long. The CDR3 here is CARSEGTSGNNEQFF. Written as DNA, the CDR3 is TGCGCCAGGAGTGAAGGGACTAGCGGCAACAATGAGCAGTTCTTC.

This clonotype was seen at least ten times. The chain combines TRBV12-5 with TRBJ1-1; D is ambiguous. The CDR3 loop spans 12 amino acids. Germline V gene sequence: CDR1 LGHNT, CDR2 FRNRAP. V lost 2 bases and J lost 7, with 8 bases in between. CDR3 sequence reads: CASGLNMDEAFF. CDR3 bases: TGTGCTAGTGGTTTGAACATGGATGAAGCTTTCTTT. The variable domain in full, completed from reference TRBV12-5 and TRBJ1-1, reads DARVTQTPRHKVTEMGQEVTMRCQPILGHNTVFWYRQTMMQGLELLAYFRNRAPLDDSGMPKDRFSAEMPDATLATLKIQPSEPRDSAVYFCASGLNMDEAFFGQGTRLTVV.

This chain joins TRBV29-1 and TRBJ2-1; D unclear. The CDR3 has 9 amino acids. CDR1 SQVTM and CDR2 ANQGSEA come from the germline V gene. V was cut by 4 bases and J by 9 bases, with 4 bases left in between. The DNA of the CDR3 is TGCAGCGTTGGACCTGAGCAGTTCTTC. This codes for CSVGPEQFF.

V gene TRBV29-1 combines with J gene TRBJ1-1, with D maybe TRBD1 (5 bases). CDR1 and CDR2 from the germline V gene are SQVTM and ANQGSEA. Trimming left V 7 bases short and J 5 bases short, with 26 bases between. CDR3 length: 16 amino acids. Here the CDR3 DNA reads TGCAGCGCCAGCAGCTTACAAGGGACCTCAACGACTGAAGCTTTCTTT. Its translation is CSASSLQGTSTTEAFF.

This clonotype was seen many times. V is TRBV20-1 and J is TRBJ2-2; D is perhaps TRBD1 (6 bases). Trimming removed 5 bases at V and 1 base at J, with 17 bases between. Per the germline V gene, CDR1 is DFQATT and CDR2 is SNEGSKA (reference sequence). This CDR3 region has 16 residues. The chain's CDR3 is CSAPSVRGWNTGELFF. As DNA, the CDR3 is TGCAGTGCTCCGAGCGTCAGGGGATGGAACACCGGGGAGCTGTTTTTT.

There are a few counts of this clonotype. The chain uses TRBV4-1 and TRBJ2-7; possible D gene TRBD1, 6 bases. The CDR3 extends over 16 amino acids. Trimming shortened V by 8 bases and J by 6 bases, and 26 bases separated the two germline ends. Germline loops: CDR1 MGHRA, CDR2 YSYEKL. The DNA for the CDR3 is TGCGCCAGCTCGGGGCAGCGCGGACAGTATAGTGGCGAGCAGTACTTC. This codes for CASSGQRGQYSGEQYF.

The sample holds one count of this clonotype. One base away lies a much larger clone, so this may be a sequencing read error. CDR3 DNA sequence: TGTGCCAGCAGCATAGGGACAATGAACAATCAGCCCCAGCATTTT. Translation: CASSIGTMNNQPQHF. V is TRBV12-3 or TRBV12-4 and J is TRBJ1-5, with D maybe TRBD1 (6 bases). CDR3 size: 15 residues. V was pared by 6 bases and J by 3 bases, with 15 bases between.